Each of the 13 T cell receptor beta chains below was sequenced from the same sample in a study of blood T cell repertoires in COVID-19. The method was immunoSEQ multiplex PCR; TCRdb's version includes in-frame clones alone and lacks a portion of them. The sample records about 240,000 clones, approximately 84% being singletons. Sequencing was done on a sample of PBMCs or T cells enriched from blood (not recorded which). The receptors were gathered from a woman aged 40 to 49 with acute COVID-19.

The genes are TRBV27 and TRBJ2-1; the match to TRBD2 covers 10 bases. V lost 5 bases to trimming and J lost 3 bases; unmatched junction nucleotides: 7. Germline lookup yields CDR1 MNHEY and CDR2 SMNVEV (reference sequence). The CDR3 runs 16 residues. The CDR3 DNA reads as TGTGCCAGCAGTCCTGCCCTAGCGGGAGTCTACAATGAGCAGTTCTTC. Its protein is CASSPALAGVYNEQFF.

This chain's CDR3 is CASSQAGGPYGYTF. As DNA, the CDR3 is TGCGCCAGCAGCCAAGCCGGGGGTCCATATGGCTACACCTTC. This chain links TRBV4-1 with TRBJ1-2, with D maybe TRBD1 (5 bases). Looked up from germline, CDR1 is MGHRA and CDR2 is YSYEKL. There are 14 residues in the CDR3. V was pared by 1 base and J by 5 bases, with 11 bases between.

The chain uses TRBV7-9 and TRBJ2-2; possible D gene TRBD1, 5 bases. Trimming shortened V by 5 bases and J by 1 base, and 8 bases separated the two germline ends. The CDR3 is made up of 14 amino acids. Germline loops: CDR1 SEHNR, CDR2 FQNEAQ (reference sequence). DNA for the CDR3: TGTGCCAGCAGCATAACAGGGAACACCGGGGAGCTGTTTTTT. Amino acid sequence: CASSITGNTGELFF.

V usage is TRBV13 and J usage is TRBJ2-3, with D uncertain. Germline values: CDR1 PRHDT, CDR2 FYEKMQ (reference sequence). V was cut by 4 bases and J by 6 bases, with 11 bases left in between. The CDR3 extends over 13 amino acids. The CDR3 region is CASSSTEIDTQYF. In DNA, the CDR3 is TGTGCCAGCAGCTCCACCGAGATCGATACGCAGTATTTT. The complete variable domain, with remaining parts taken from reference TRBV13 and TRBJ2-3, reads AAGVIQSPRHLIKEKRETATLKCYPIPRHDTVYWYQQGPGQDPQFLISFYEKMQSDKGSIPDRFSAQQFSDYHSELNMSSLELGDSALYFCASSSTEIDTQYFGPGTRLTVL.

The genes are TRBV19 and TRBJ2-1; TRBD1 is a possible D gene (7 bases). Trimming shortened V by 6 bases and J by 8 bases, and 14 bases separated the two germline ends. CDR1 LNHDA and CDR2 SQIVND come from the germline V gene (reference sequence). This CDR3 is 13 amino acids long. This CDR3 is CASSYQGEDEQFF. The CDR3 DNA reads TGTGCCAGTAGCTATCAGGGGGAGGATGAGCAGTTCTTC.

This chain links TRBV24-1 with TRBJ2-5; D might be TRBD2 (5 bases). Trimming stripped 4 bases from V and 5 bases from J, with 13 bases between. CDR1 and CDR2 from the germline V gene are KGHDR and SFDVKD. This CDR3 spans 14 amino acids. In nucleotides, the CDR3 is TGTGCCACCAGTGACCGGGGTGCGGGCGAGACCCAGTACTTC. Its protein is CATSDRGAGETQYF.

The chain recombines TRBV24-1 with TRBJ2-1, with D perhaps matching TRBD2 (5 bases). This CDR3 is 14 amino acids long. Trimming took 8 bases from V and 8 from J, leaving 18 bases between them. Germline V gene data show CDR1 as KGHDR and CDR2 as SFDVKD. The CDR3 DNA sequence: TGTGCCACCAACGCTAGCATCTTTGGAGATGAGCAGTTCTTC. Translating it yields CATNASIFGDEQFF.

In its sample, this clone was seen once. The V call is TRBV11-2, the J call TRBJ2-5; 10 bases are a match to TRBD1. Germline-derived CDR1 and CDR2 are SGHAT and FQNNGV. The CDR3 covers 14 residues. J lost 5 bases, V lost 10 bases, and 10 bases had no gene match. The CDR3 nucleotides read TGTGCCACCGATCGACAGGGGGCAGGGGAGACCCAGTACTTC. This translates into CATDRQGAGETQYF.

This chain connects TRBV6-5 to TRBJ2-3; TRBD2 aligns across 9 bases. This CDR3 is 16 amino acids long. J lost 3 bases, V lost 4 bases, and 8 bases had no gene match. Germline V CDR1 and CDR2: MNHEY, SVGAGI. The CDR3 loop reads CASSFLRAGGTDTQYF. As DNA, the CDR3 is TGTGCCAGCAGTTTTTTGAGAGCGGGAGGAACAGATACGCAGTATTTT.

This rearrangement joins TRBV6-5 to TRBJ1-2, with 8 bases that match TRBD1. Germline V lookup: CDR1 MNHEY, CDR2 SVGAGI. The CDR3 is 14 amino acids. J was trimmed by 7 bases and V by 6 bases; bases with no gene match: 10. The CDR3 spells CASRDRVVTSGYTF. The CDR3 region has the DNA TGTGCCAGCAGGGACAGGGTGGTTACTAGTGGCTACACCTTC.

For this clone: Other nucleotide sequences in the sample specify the same CDR3. This sequence joins TRBV5-1 and TRBJ1-2, with no clear D. The V end lost 0 bases, the J end lost 2 bases, and 5 bases lay between the germline ends. The CDR3 is 13 amino acids. Germline values: CDR1 SGHRS, CDR2 YFSETQ. The CDR3 DNA follows: TGCGCCAGCAGCTTGGGGCAAAACTATGGCTACACCTTC. This translates into CASSLGQNYGYTF.

V gene TRBV18 combines with J gene TRBJ2-7, with 11 bases fitting TRBD1. Germline V CDR1 and CDR2: KGHSH, LQKENI. The CDR3 sequence is 16 residues long. V was clipped by 1 base and J by 0 bases; unmatched bases: 2. CDR3: CASSPRTGGDSYEQYF. CDR3 coding DNA: TGTGCCAGCTCACCACGGACAGGGGGCGACTCCTACGAGCAGTACTTC. Full variable domain (remainder filled in from reference TRBV18 and TRBJ2-7): NAGVMQNPRHLVRRRGQEARLRCSPMKGHSHVYWYRQLPEEGLKFMVYLQKENIIDESGMPKERFSAEFPKEGPSILRIQQVVRGDSAAYFCASSPRTGGDSYEQYFGPGTRLTVT.

The V gene is TRBV14, the J gene TRBJ2-1, with TRBD2 identical over 11 bases. Germline V gives CDR1 SGHDN, CDR2 FVKESK. The CDR3 is made up of 17 amino acids. The V gene end was trimmed by 2 bases and the J gene end by 4 bases; junction bases not matched to a gene: 7. The CDR3 here is CASSQYGTSGGYNEQFF. The CDR3, as DNA: TGTGCCAGCAGCCAATACGGGACTAGCGGAGGGTACAATGAGCAGTTCTTC. Drawing the rest from reference TRBV14 and TRBJ2-1, the complete variable domain is EAGVTQFPSHSVIEKGQTVTLRCDPISGHDNLYWYRRVMGKEIKFLLHFVKESKQDESGMPNNRFLAERTGGTYSTLKVQPAELEDSGVYFCASSQYGTSGGYNEQFFGPGTRLTVL.